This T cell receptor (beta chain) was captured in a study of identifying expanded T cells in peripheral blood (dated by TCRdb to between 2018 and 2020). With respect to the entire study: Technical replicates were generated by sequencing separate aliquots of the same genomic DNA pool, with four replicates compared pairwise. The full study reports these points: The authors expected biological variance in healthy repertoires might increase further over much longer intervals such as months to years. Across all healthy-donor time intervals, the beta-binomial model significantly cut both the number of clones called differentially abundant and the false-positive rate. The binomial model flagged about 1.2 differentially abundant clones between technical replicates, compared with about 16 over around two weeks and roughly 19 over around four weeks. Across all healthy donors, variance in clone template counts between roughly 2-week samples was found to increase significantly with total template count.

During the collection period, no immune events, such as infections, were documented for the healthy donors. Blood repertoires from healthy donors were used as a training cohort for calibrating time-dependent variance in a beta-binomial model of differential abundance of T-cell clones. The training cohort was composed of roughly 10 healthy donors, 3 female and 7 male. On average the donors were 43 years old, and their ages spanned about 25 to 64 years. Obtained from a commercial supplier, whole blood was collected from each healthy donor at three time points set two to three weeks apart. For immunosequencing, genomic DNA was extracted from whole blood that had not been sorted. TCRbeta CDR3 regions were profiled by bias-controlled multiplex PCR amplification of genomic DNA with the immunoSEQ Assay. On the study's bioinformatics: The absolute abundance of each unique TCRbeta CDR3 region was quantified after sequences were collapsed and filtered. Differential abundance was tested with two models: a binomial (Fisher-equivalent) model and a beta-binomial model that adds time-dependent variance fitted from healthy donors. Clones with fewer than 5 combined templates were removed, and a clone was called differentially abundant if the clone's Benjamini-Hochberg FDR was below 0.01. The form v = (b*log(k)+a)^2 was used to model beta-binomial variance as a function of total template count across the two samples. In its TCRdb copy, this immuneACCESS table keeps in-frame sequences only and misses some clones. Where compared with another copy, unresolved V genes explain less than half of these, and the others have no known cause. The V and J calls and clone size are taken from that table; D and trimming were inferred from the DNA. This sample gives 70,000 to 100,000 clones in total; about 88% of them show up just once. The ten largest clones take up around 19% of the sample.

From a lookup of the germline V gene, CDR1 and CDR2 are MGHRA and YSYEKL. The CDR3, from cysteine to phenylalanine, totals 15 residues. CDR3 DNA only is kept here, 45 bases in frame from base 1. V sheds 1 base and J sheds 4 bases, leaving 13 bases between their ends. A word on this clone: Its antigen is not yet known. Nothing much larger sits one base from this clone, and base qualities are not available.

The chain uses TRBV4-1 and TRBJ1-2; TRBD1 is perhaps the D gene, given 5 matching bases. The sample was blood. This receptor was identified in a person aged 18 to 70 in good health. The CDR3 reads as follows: CASSQVEGVSYGYTF. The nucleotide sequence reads TGCGCCAGCAGCCAAGTCGAAGGGGTTAGCTATGGCTACACCTTC.